This T cell receptor (beta chain) was documented in a study of vaccination and CD4 T cells after COVID-19. On the study more broadly: Cells received overlapping spike peptides from SARS-CoV-2, HCoV-NL63, HCoV-OC43 and HCoV-229E as stimulation.

This clonotype was observed once. Its antigen is currently unknown. Treatment reported: roughly 11-day PBMC culture with coronavirus spike peptide pools or control peptides (ViraFEST assay). Scientists ran DNA taken from cultured CD4+ T cells through the Oncomine TCR Beta short-read assay for sequencing. Researchers extracted genomic DNA from CD4+ T cells that had been cultured. Each CDR3 protein gets one entry after TCRdb re-called the PCR reads with MiXCR. The table records 20,000 to 25,000 distinct CDR3 sequences, approximately 59% of them present only once. Sequencing was done on a sample of CD4+ T cells from blood, cultured in vitro. The clonotype was recovered from a human donor who had recovered from COVID-19.

CDR3 sequence reads: CASSNQETQYF. The CDR3 nucleotides read TGTGCCAGCAGCAACCAAGAGACCCAGTACTTC. V is TRBV7-8 and J is TRBJ2-5; D is undetermined. The CDR3 consists of 11 residues. Germline V CDR1 and CDR2: SGHVS, FQNEAQ. The V gene lost 5 bases and the J gene lost 0 bases, with 1 base spanning the gap.